The clone carrying this T cell receptor beta chain has just a few counts. The antigen remains undetermined. The source of the sample is a study of T-cell memory formation after mild COVID-19. Turning to the study itself: TCR clusters mostly belonged to single donors.

Findings and caveats of the study: The authors left the SARS-CoV-2 specificity of second-wave clones peaking on day 37 unconfirmed. CM and EM subsets held most contracting CD4+ clones; EMRA held CD8+ ones. Memory sampled before infection contained some responding clones, suggesting cross-reactive memory joined.

TCRdb ran MiXCR on the 5' RACE reads and lists one entry per CDR3 protein. Of fewer than 250,000 distinct CDR3 sequences detected, approximately 15% appear once; the ten largest clones hold 2% to 2.5%. Specimen: PBMCs or a T cell subset sorted from them (not recorded which). This clonotype was obtained from an adult woman who had mild COVID-19 (a few samples of this study predate the infection). Cell type and time point are not known.

Written as DNA, the CDR3 is TGTGCCACCAGTGACCCCTTGGCGGTAACGGGCGCAGATACGCAGTATTTT. This gives the protein CATSDPLAVTGADTQYF. The V gene is TRBV24-1, the J gene TRBJ2-3; D is unresolved. V lost 4 bases and J 4 bases, leaving 20 bases between the germline ends. The germline CDR1 and CDR2 sequences are KGHDR and SFDVKD. This CDR3 has 17 amino acids.